The present entry profiles one TCR beta chain with its context. Antigen unknown. The PCR had 60 Vbeta and 13 Jbeta primers. This table comes from immunoSEQ multiplex PCR, and its TCRdb copy is limited to in-frame clones, with some not included. The data hold 270,000 or so clones, with 80% to 95% observed a single time. The sample originates from a study of cytomegalovirus exposure and HLA in healthy donors. Study as a whole: HLA-typed donors were the source of tens of millions of unique TCRs held in an early data release. Clustering assigned 81% of the 350 to 450 genotyped donors to the Caucasian-associated ancestry cluster.

Findings and caveats of the study: As a later analysis showed, a missense DCLRE1C variant was linked to trimming of TCR beta V- and J-genes.

Sequenced sample: PBMCs. This TCR was sampled from a girl aged 2 to 9 in good health and CMV-seronegative.

The CDR3 protein is CASSTPGTPPSEQYF. The CDR3 nucleotides are TGCGCCAGCAGCACCCCCGGGACTCCCCCCTCCGAGCAGTACTTC. This chain uses TRBV5-1 with TRBJ2-7; the D gene is possibly TRBD2 (6 bases). Between the trimmed V and J ends, which lost 4 bases and 6 bases, there was a span of 20 bases. Germline values: CDR1 SGHRS, CDR2 YFSETQ. The CDR3 runs to 15 residues.